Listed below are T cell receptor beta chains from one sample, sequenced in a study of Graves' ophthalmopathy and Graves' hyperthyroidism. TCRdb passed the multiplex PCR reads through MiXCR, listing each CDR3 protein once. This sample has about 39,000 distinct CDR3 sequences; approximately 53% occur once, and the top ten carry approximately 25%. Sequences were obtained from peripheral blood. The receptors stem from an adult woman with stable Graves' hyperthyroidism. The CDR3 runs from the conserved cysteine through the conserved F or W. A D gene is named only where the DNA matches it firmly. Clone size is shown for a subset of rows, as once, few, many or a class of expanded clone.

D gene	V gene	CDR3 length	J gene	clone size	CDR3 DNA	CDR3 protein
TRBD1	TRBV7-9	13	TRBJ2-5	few	TGTGCCAGCAGCGGGACAGGGGAGGAGACCCAGTACTTC	CASSGTGEETQYF
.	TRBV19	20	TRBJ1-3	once	.	CASTLGTNTEAFFGQGTIYF
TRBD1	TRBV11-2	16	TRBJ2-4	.	TGTGCCAGCAGCTTCGATGCTGGGACAGGGAGAGTCATTCAGTACTTC	CASSFDAGTGRVIQYF
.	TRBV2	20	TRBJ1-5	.	TGTGCCAGCAGCTTCCTAACCCGGTACAGGGAAGTTTTTAGCAATCAGCCCCAGCATTTT	CASSFLTRYREVFSNQPQHF
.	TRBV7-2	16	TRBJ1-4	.	TGTGCCAGCAGCTTAGAGGGGGGGGCCTCTAATGAAAAACTGTTTTTT	CASSLEGGASNEKLFF
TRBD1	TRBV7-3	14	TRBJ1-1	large	TGTGCCAGCAGCTTAGGTGCAGGGGGCACTGAAGCTTTCTTT	CASSLGAGGTEAFF
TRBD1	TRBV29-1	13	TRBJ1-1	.	TGCAGCGACGGGGGACAGGGGGATGCTGAAGCTTTCTTT	CSDGGQGDAEAFF
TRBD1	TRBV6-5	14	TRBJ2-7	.	TGTGCCAGCAACTCCGGGACAGGGGGCTACGAGCAGTACTTC	CASNSGTGGYEQYF
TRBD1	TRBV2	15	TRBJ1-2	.	TGTGCCAGCTTGGGACAGGGGTTCGTTAACTATGGCTACACCTTC	CASLGQGFVNYGYTF
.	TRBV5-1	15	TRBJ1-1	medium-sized	TGCGCCAGCAGCTTGGCCATCACAGGGAACACTGAAGCTTTCTTT	CASSLAITGNTEAFF
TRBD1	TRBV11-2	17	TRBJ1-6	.	TGTGCCAGCAGCTTAGACGGGACAGGCTCCTATAATTCACCCCTCCACTTT	CASSLDGTGSYNSPLHF
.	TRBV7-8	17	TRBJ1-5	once	TGTGCCAGCAGCCCGCTCTCTTGGCAGACGAGCAATCAGCCCCAGCATTTT	CASSPLSWQTSNQPQHF
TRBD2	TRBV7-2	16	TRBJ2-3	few	TGTGCCAGCAGTCCTGGGACTAGCGGGAAAATAGATACGCAGTATTTT	CASSPGTSGKIDTQYF
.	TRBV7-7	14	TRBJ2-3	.	TGTGCTAGCAGCTTAAACTCGGCGACAGATACGCAGTATTTT	CASSLNSATDTQYF
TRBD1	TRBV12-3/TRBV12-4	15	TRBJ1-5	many	TGTGCCAGCACCGGACAGGGGCTGAGCAATCAGCCCCAGCATTTT	CASTGQGLSNQPQHF
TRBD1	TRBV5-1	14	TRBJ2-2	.	TGTGCCAGCAGCCCGGACAGGGTAGGCGGGGAGCTGTTTTTT	CASSPDRVGGELFF
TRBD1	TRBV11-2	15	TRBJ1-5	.	TGTGCCAGCAGCTTAGACGGGACAGGGAATCAGCCCCAGCATTTT	CASSLDGTGNQPQHF
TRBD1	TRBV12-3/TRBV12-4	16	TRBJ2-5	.	TGTGCCAGCAGCGACTCCAGGACAGGGGGCTTCGGGACCCAGTACTTC	CASSDSRTGGFGTQYF
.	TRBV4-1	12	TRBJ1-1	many	TGCGCCAGCAGACAGGGGAACACTGAAGCTTTCTTT	CASRQGNTEAFF
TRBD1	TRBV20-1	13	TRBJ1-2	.	TGCAGTGCCTATGGACAGGGCGTATATGGCTACACCTTC	CSAYGQGVYGYTF
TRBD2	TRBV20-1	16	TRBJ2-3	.	TGCAGTGGAGCTAGCGGAGCGGGAGGTTTAACAGATACGCAGTATTTT	CSGASGAGGLTDTQYF
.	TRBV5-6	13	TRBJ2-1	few	TGTGCCAGCAGCTTGGGCACCCACAATGAGCAGTTCTTC	CASSLGTHNEQFF
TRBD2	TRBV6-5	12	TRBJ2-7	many	TGTGCCAGCAGTAGGGCTAGCGGGGAGCAGTACTTC	CASSRASGEQYF
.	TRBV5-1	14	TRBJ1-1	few	TGCGCCAGCAGCTTGAGGGGTGACAACACTGAAGCTTTCTTT	CASSLRGDNTEAFF
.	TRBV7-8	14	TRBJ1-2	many	TGTGCCAGCAGCTCCGCGGACCCCTCAAGCGGCTACACCTTC	CASSSADPSSGYTF
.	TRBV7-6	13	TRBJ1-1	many	TGTGCCAGCAGCCCATCAATGAACACTGAAGCTTTCTTT	CASSPSMNTEAFF
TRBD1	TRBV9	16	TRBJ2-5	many	TGTGCCAGCAGCGTAGATGGGACAGGGGGCGTAGAGACCCAGTACTTC	CASSVDGTGGVETQYF
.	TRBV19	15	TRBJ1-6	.	TGTGCCAGCAGGCCCGGCGAGACAAGGAATTCACCCCTCCACTTT	CASRPGETRNSPLHF
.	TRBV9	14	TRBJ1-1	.	TGTGCCAGCAGCCCACACCCGGGAGACACTGAGGCTTTCTTT	CASSPHPGDTEAFF
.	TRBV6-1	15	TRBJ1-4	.	TGTGCCAGCAGTTACCGGAGATCAACTAATGAAAAACCGTTCTTT	CASSYRRSTNEKPFF
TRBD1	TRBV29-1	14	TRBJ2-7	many	TGCAGCGTTGCCGGGACAGGGTCTACCTACGAGCAGTACTTC	CSVAGTGSTYEQYF